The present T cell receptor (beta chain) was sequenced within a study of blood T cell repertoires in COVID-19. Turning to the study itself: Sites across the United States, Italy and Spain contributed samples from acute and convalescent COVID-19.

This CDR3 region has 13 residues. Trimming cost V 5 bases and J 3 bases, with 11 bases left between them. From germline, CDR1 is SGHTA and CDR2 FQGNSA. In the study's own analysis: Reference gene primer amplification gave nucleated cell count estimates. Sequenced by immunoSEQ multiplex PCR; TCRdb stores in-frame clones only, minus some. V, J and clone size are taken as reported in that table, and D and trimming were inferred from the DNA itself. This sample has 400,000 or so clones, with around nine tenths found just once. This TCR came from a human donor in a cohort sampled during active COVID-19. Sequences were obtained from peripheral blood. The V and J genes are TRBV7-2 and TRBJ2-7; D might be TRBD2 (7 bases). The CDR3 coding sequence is TGTGCCAGCAGCCGGGGGGCCCACTACGAGCAGTACTTC. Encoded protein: CASSRGAHYEQYF. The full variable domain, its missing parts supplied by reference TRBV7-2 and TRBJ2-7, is GAGVSQSPSNKVTEKGKDVELRCDPISGHTALYWYRQSLGQGLEFLIYFQGNSAPDKSGLPSDRFSAERTGGSVSTLTIQRTQQEDSAVYLCASSRGAHYEQYFGPGTRLTVT.